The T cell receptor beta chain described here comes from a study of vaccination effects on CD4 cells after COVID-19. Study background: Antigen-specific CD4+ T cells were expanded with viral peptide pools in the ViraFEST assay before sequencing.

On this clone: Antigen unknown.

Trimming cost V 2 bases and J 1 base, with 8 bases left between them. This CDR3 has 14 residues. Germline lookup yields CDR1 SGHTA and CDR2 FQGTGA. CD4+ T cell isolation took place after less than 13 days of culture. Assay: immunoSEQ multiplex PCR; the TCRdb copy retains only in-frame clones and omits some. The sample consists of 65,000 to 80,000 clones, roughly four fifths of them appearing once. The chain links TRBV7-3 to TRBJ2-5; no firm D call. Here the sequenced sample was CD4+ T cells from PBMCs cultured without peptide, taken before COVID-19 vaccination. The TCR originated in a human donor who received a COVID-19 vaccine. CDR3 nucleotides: TGTGCCAGCAGCTTATATGGACCCCAAGAGACCCAGTACTTC. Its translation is CASSLYGPQETQYF.